Below, 22 T cell receptor beta chains from the same sample are listed, as sequenced in a study of regulatory T cells in long-lasting Graves disease. Time point denoted: persistent/refractory GD, antithyroid drugs over 5 years with positive TRAb. PBMCs provided the RNA from which the TCR library was made. Arm-PCR with iRepertoire HTBI primers amplified the CDR3 regions for these TCR beta libraries. TCRdb reprocessed the multiplex PCR reads with MiXCR, giving one entry per CDR3 protein. The sample shows roughly 450,000 distinct CDR3 sequences, about 20% of them seen only once. Sample: peripheral blood mononuclear cells (PBMCs), taken when the disease was refractory, from a patient treated with antithyroid drugs. These receptors were collected from a female donor with Graves disease.

This clonotype was observed at least ten times. The chain links TRBV7-2 to TRBJ2-5, with D unclear. Germline values: CDR1 SGHTA, CDR2 FQGNSA. The V gene lost 0 bases and the J gene lost 4 bases, with 3 bases spanning the gap. This CDR3 comprises 12 residues. CDR3 sequence (DNA): TGTGCCAGCAGCTTAGCGCTAGAGACCCAGTACTTC. It is translated as CASSLALETQYF.

This clonotype was seen at least ten times. The rearrangement links TRBV6-1 to TRBJ1-4; D is possibly TRBD1 (6 bases). The germline CDR1 and CDR2 sequences are MNHNS and SASEGT. Trimming took 7 bases from V and 5 from J, leaving 14 bases between them. The CDR3 length is 14 residues. The CDR3 protein is CASTSTGLNEKLFF. CDR3 sequence (DNA): TGTGCCAGCACTTCGACAGGCCTCAATGAAAAACTGTTTTTT.

This clonotype turned up a few times. The chain is built from TRBV19 and TRBJ2-1; D possibly corresponds to TRBD2 (5 bases). The V and J ends lost 3 bases and 7 bases respectively, with 13 bases between them. Germline V gene lookup returns CDR1 LNHDA and CDR2 SQIVND (reference sequence). The CDR3 covers 14 residues. The CDR3: CASSIYRETNEQFF. The DNA for the CDR3 is TGTGCCAGTAGTATTTACCGGGAAACGAATGAGCAGTTCTTC.

This clonotype has only a few counts. The chain couples TRBV5-1 to TRBJ2-6; a weak D match, TRBD1 (5 bases). The germline CDR1 and CDR2 sequences are SGHRS and YFSETQ. Trimming cost V 5 bases and J 0 bases, with 15 bases left between them. This CDR3 comprises 17 residues. As DNA, the CDR3 is TGCGCCAGCAGGTTAGGGGCGAGCATCTCTGGGGCCAACGTCCTGACTTTC. The encoded protein is CASRLGASISGANVLTF.

The chain uses TRBV7-2 and TRBJ2-3; D is uncertain. Trimming removed 5 bases at V and 0 bases at J, with 9 bases between. This CDR3 is 14 amino acids long. Germline CDR1 is SGHTA and CDR2 is FQGNSA. CDR3 sequence: CASSPHGSTDTQYF. CDR3 sequence (DNA): TGTGCCAGCAGCCCCCACGGCAGCACAGATACGCAGTATTTT. The complete variable domain, with remaining parts taken from reference TRBV7-2 and TRBJ2-3, reads GAGVSQSPSNKVTEKGKDVELRCDPISGHTALYWYRQSLGQGLEFLIYFQGNSAPDKSGLPSDRFSAERTGGSVSTLTIQRTQQEDSAVYLCASSPHGSTDTQYFGPGTRLTVL.

The sample holds a few counts of this clonotype. The chain links TRBV12-3 or TRBV12-4 to TRBJ2-7, with D perhaps matching TRBD2 (6 bases). The length of the CDR3 is 15 residues. V lost 8 bases to trimming and J lost 7 bases, with 24 bases between them. CDR3 DNA: TGTGCCAGCGGGCCGCAGGACTATCTCCCAGGGGAGCAGTACTTC. It is translated as CASGPQDYLPGEQYF.

This clonotype was counted between two and nine times. The V call is TRBV5-1, the J call TRBJ2-2; D possibly uses TRBD1 or TRBD2 (5 bases each). Germline values: CDR1 SGHRS, CDR2 YFSETQ. V gave up 4 bases and J gave up 5 bases, with 15 bases separating them. The CDR3 runs to 15 residues. This CDR3 reads CASSLTGGPTGELFF. The CDR3 DNA reads TGCGCCAGCAGCCTCACAGGAGGTCCTACCGGGGAGCTGTTTTTT.

The chain recombines TRBV12-3 or TRBV12-4 with TRBJ2-3; no clear D gene. The CDR3 has 12 amino acids. Trimming took off 6 bases at V and 4 bases at J, with 8 bases between the two ends. In DNA, the CDR3 is TGTGCCAGCAGGGAATCGGCAGATACGCAGTATTTT. It encodes CASRESADTQYF.

This clonotype was seen a few times. The chain joins TRBV5-6 to TRBJ1-6; tentative D call: TRBD1 (5 bases). The CDR3 covers 14 residues. Trimming pared 4 bases from V and 8 bases from J, leaving 13 bases between. The germline gives CDR1 SGHDT, CDR2 YYEEEE. CDR3 amino acids: CASSKTVGHSPLHF. CDR3 bases: TGTGCCAGCAGCAAGACAGTGGGGCATTCACCCCTCCACTTT. Looking up the rest from reference TRBV5-6 and TRBJ1-6 gives the full variable domain: DAGVTQSPTHLIKTRGQQVTLRCSPKSGHDTVSWYQQALGQGPQFIFQYYEEEERQRGNFPDRFSGHQFPNYSSELNVNALLLGDSALYLCASSKTVGHSPLHFGNGTRLTVT.

The gene calls are TRBV29-1 and TRBJ2-5; D is possibly TRBD2 (5 bases). The CDR3 runs to 12 residues. From germline, CDR1 is SQVTM and CDR2 ANQGSEA. Trimming removed 4 bases at V and 5 bases at J, with 11 bases between. Here the CDR3 reads CSVGTVGETQYF. The CDR3 DNA is TGCAGCGTTGGGACTGTCGGGGAGACCCAGTACTTC.

A word on this clonotype: A much larger clone is a single base away; this may be a read error. The chain joins TRBV30 to TRBJ2-7, with 7 bases fitting TRBD1. The germline V gene has CDR1 GTSNPN and CDR2 SVGIG (reference sequence). The CDR3 is made up of 12 amino acids. CDR3 nucleotide sequence: TGTGCCTGGACGACAGGGACCTACGGGCAGTACTTC. It translates to CAWTTGTYGQYF.

The table lists this clonotype with many counts. The J gene is TRBJ1-1, the V gene TRBV28; D remains unclear. Germline V gives CDR1 MDHEN, CDR2 SYDVKM. CDR3 length: 13 amino acids. V lost 3 bases to trimming and J lost 1 base, with 6 bases between them. This chain's CDR3 is CASSLGWNTEAFF. The CDR3 DNA is TGTGCCAGCAGTTTGGGGTGGAACACTGAAGCTTTCTTT.

The V call is TRBV24-1, the J call TRBJ1-5; D remains unclear. V was cut by 0 bases and J by 8 bases, with 4 bases left in between. Germline V gives CDR1 KGHDR, CDR2 SFDVKD. The CDR3 runs 12 residues. The CDR3 loop is CATSDLAEPQHF. CDR3 nucleotide sequence: TGTGCCACCAGTGATTTGGCGGAGCCCCAGCATTTT.

This clonotype was picked up many times. The chain combines TRBV20-1 with TRBJ2-7; D possibly corresponds to TRBD2 (5 bases). Germline CDR1 and CDR2: DFQATT and SNEGSKA (reference sequence). V gave up 5 bases and J gave up 3 bases, with 8 bases separating them. There are 11 residues in the CDR3. The CDR3 nucleotides read TGCAGTGCTTCGAGCGGCTACGAGCAGTACTTC. Translated, it gives CSASSGYEQYF.

In its sample, this clonotype was seen many times. The chain combines TRBV6-5 with TRBJ2-5, with a possible D match to TRBD1 (5 bases). Trimming left V 2 bases short and J 1 base short, with 8 bases between. Germline values: CDR1 MNHEY, CDR2 SVGAGI. The CDR3 is made up of 14 amino acids. This CDR3 is CASSYHRSQETQYF. Here the CDR3 DNA reads TGTGCCAGCAGTTACCACAGGTCCCAAGAGACCCAGTACTTC.

The chain combines TRBV7-2 with TRBJ2-2; D possibly corresponds to TRBD2 (6 bases). Trimming shortened V by 5 bases and J by 5 bases, and 12 bases separated the two germline ends. The CDR3 is made up of 14 amino acids. Germline V gene sequence: CDR1 SGHTA, CDR2 FQGNSA. CDR3 sequence reads: CASSAGLFTGELFF. As DNA, the CDR3 is TGTGCCAGCAGCGCGGGACTTTTTACCGGGGAGCTGTTTTTT.

There are a few counts of this clonotype. This chain links TRBV7-9 with TRBJ1-2; 7 positions agree with TRBD1. Germline V CDR1 and CDR2: SEHNR, FQNEAQ (reference sequence). Trimming at V came to 4 bases and at J to 6 bases, leaving 5 bases not matched to a gene. The CDR3 consists of 13 residues. The CDR3 spells CASSSQGVDGYTF. For the CDR3, the DNA is TGTGCCAGCAGCTCGCAGGGGGTTGATGGCTACACCTTC.

The table lists this clonotype with many counts. The CDR3 sequence is CASSLGSTYEQYF. CDR3 bases: TGTGCCAGCAGCTTGGGCAGTACCTACGAGCAGTACTTC. This sequence joins TRBV11-2 and TRBJ2-7, with D uncertain. The V end was cut by 3 bases, the J end by 2 bases, with 8 bases between. The CDR3 extends over 13 amino acids. Germline V gene data show CDR1 as SGHAT and CDR2 as FQNNGV.

Only a few counts were recorded for this clonotype. The chain joins TRBV19 to TRBJ1-1; D not certain. V gave up 0 bases and J gave up 11 bases, with 13 bases separating them. The CDR3 is 13 residues long. Looked up from germline, CDR1 is LNHDA and CDR2 is SQIVND (reference sequence). The CDR3 protein is CASSIDRQPRAFF. The CDR3 nucleotides are TGTGCCAGTAGTATAGATCGACAACCACGGGCTTTCTTT.

This clonotype was counted only a few times. A much larger clone is a single base away; this may be a read error. This rearrangement joins TRBV28 to TRBJ2-7; 9 positions match TRBD1. Germline values: CDR1 MDHEN, CDR2 SYDVKM. This CDR3 contains 15 residues. CDR3 sequence: CASSLGGTGTYEQHF. CDR3 DNA: TGTGCCAGCAGTTTAGGTGGGACAGGGACCTACGAGCAGCACTTC.

This clonotype has at least ten counts. The chain uses TRBV2 and TRBJ1-6; D remains ambiguous. This CDR3 contains 13 residues. From germline, CDR1 is SNHLY and CDR2 FYNNEI. V shed 3 bases and J shed 5 bases, with 5 bases lying between them. The chain's CDR3 is CASSDWDNSPLHF. Here the CDR3 DNA reads TGTGCCAGCAGTGACTGGGATAATTCACCCCTCCACTTT.

The table lists this clonotype with many counts. The chain carries TRBV28 and TRBJ2-2; D is perhaps TRBD1 (5 bases). The CDR3 length is 15 residues. Trimming left V 6 bases short and J 4 bases short, with 15 bases between. Per the germline V gene, CDR1 is MDHEN and CDR2 is SYDVKM. The CDR3 region is CASRRTGSGTGELFF. CDR3 sequence (DNA): TGTGCCAGCAGGAGAACAGGTTCTGGCACCGGGGAGCTGTTTTTT.